This TCR beta chain was observed in a study of blood T cell repertoires in COVID-19. V was cut by 6 bases and J by 6 bases, with 9 bases left in between. The germline gives CDR1 SEHNR, CDR2 FQNEAQ (reference sequence). CDR3 size: 11 residues. TCRdb's copy holds only in-frame clones and misses some; the assay was immunoSEQ multiplex PCR. The sample lists 350,000 to 450,000 clones, more than 75% occurring once. This TCR was sampled from a middle-aged man in a cohort exposed to, infected with or recovered from COVID-19 (not recorded which). V gene TRBV7-9 combines with J gene TRBJ2-7; a possible D gene is TRBD2 (7 bases). Sequencing was done on a sample of PBMCs or T cells enriched from blood (not recorded which). The CDR3 DNA is TGTGCCAGCAGAGGGGGGGGCGAGCAGTACTTC. Translated: CASRGGGEQYF.